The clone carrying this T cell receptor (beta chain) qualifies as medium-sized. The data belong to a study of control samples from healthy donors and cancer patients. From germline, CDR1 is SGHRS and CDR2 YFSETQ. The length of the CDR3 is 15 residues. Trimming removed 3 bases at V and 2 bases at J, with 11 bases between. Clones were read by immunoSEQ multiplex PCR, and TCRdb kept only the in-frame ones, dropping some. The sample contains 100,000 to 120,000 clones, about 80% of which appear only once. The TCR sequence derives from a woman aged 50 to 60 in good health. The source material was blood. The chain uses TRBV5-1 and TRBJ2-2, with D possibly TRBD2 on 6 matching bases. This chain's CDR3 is CASSSGTHNTGELFF. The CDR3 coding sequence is TGCGCCAGCAGCTCCGGGACTCATAACACCGGGGAGCTGTTTTTT. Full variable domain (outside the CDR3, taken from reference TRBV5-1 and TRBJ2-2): KAGVTQTPRYLIKTRGQQVTLSCSPISGHRSVSWYQQTPGQGLQFLFEYFSETQRNKGNFPGRFSGRQFSNSRSEMNVSTLELGDSALYLCASSSGTHNTGELFFGEGSRLTVL.